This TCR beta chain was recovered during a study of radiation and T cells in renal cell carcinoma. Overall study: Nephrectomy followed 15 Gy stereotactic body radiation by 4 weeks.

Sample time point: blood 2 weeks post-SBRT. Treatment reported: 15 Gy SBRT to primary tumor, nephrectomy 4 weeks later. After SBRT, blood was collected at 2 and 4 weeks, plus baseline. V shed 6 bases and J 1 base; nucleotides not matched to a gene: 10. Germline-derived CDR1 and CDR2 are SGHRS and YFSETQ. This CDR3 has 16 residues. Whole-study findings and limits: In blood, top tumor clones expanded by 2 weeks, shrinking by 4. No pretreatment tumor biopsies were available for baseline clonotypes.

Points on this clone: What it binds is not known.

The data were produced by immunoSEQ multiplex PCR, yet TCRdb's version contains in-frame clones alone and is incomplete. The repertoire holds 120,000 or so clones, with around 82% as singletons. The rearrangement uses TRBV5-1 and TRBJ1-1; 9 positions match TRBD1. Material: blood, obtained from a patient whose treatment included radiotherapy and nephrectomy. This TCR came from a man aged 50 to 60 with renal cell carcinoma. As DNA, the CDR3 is TGCGCCAGCATGGCCGGGACAGGGATTAGGAACACTGAAGCTTTCTTT. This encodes CASMAGTGIRNTEAFF.